Shown below are 24 T cell receptor beta chains from a single sample sequenced in a study of blood T cell repertoires in COVID-19. The repertoire was sequenced with immunoSEQ multiplex PCR; TCRdb's copy has only in-frame clones and lacks some. Of approximately 240,000 clones in the sample, nearly 90% are singletons; the top ten hold about 12%. The specimen was peripheral blood. The receptors were sampled from a woman aged 18-29 years who had recovered from COVID-19.

This clone has a single count. Written as DNA, the CDR3 is TGTGCCAGCAGCTTAGCGGGGCAGAACTATGGCTACACCTTC. Protein sequence: CASSLAGQNYGYTF. The gene calls are TRBV7-9 and TRBJ1-2, with a tentative D call TRBD1 (5 bases). The length of the CDR3 is 14 residues. The V end lost 0 bases, the J end lost 2 bases, and 7 bases lay between the germline ends. Germline CDR1 is SEHNR and CDR2 is FQNEAQ (reference sequence).

This chain uses TRBV4-2 with TRBJ2-7; D call uncertain. Trimming shortened V by 3 bases and J by 3 bases, and 6 bases separated the two germline ends. This CDR3 spans 12 amino acids. Germline CDR1 is LGHNA and CDR2 is YNFKEQ. CDR3 amino acids: CASSQGLYEQYF. The CDR3 nucleotides read TGTGCCAGCAGCCAGGGCCTCTACGAGCAGTACTTC.

The V gene is TRBV13, the J gene TRBJ1-1; D ambiguous. Germline loops: CDR1 PRHDT, CDR2 FYEKMQ (reference sequence). Trimming left V 6 bases short and J 4 bases short, with 6 bases between. CDR3 length equals 11 residues. The CDR3 DNA follows: TGTGCCAGCAGGGAGGCCACTGAAGCTTTCTTT. Translated, it gives CASREATEAFF.

This chain's CDR3 is CASSIPQDYNEQFF. For the CDR3, the DNA is TGTGCCAGTAGTATCCCCCAGGACTACAATGAGCAGTTCTTC. The V and J genes are TRBV19 and TRBJ2-1; D gene uncertain. CDR1 is LNHDA, CDR2 SQIVND, per germline (reference sequence). V was shortened by 3 bases and J by 3 bases, with 9 bases between the two germline ends. The CDR3 is 14 amino acids.

The chain combines TRBV5-4 with TRBJ2-2; 7 nucleotides align to TRBD2. The CDR3 spans 15 residues. In germline, CDR1 is SGHNT, CDR2 YYREEE (reference sequence). V trimming: 6 bases; J trimming: 2 bases; junction bases outside the gene matches: 7. The CDR3 DNA reads as TGTGCCAGCAAGCGGGACGCAGCTAACACCGGGGAGCTGTTTTTT. Translation gives CASKRDAANTGELFF. The variable domain in full, with the rest retrieved from reference TRBV5-4 and TRBJ2-2, is ETGVTQSPTHLIKTRGQQVTLRCSSQSGHNTVSWYQQALGQGPQFIFQYYREEENGRGNFPPRFSGLQFPNYSSELNVNALELDDSALYLCASKRDAANTGELFFGEGSRLTVL.

In its sample, this clone was seen once. The rearrangement joins TRBV27 to TRBJ1-2; the D gene is possibly TRBD1 (5 bases). V was cut by 6 bases and J by 4 bases, with 15 bases left in between. This CDR3 contains 14 residues. Germline assignment: CDR1 MNHEY and CDR2 SMNVEV (reference sequence). CDR3 residues: CASSQGPLSYGYTF. The CDR3 DNA is TGTGCCAGCAGCCAGGGCCCCCTTAGCTATGGCTACACCTTC.

The chain has TRBV7-9 and TRBJ1-1; 11 bases fit TRBD1. The CDR3 is 15 amino acids. Germline lookup yields CDR1 SEHNR and CDR2 FQNEAQ (reference sequence). V shed 5 bases, J shed 5 bases, and the junction held 7 bases outside the gene matches. This CDR3 reads CASSPGQGAGTEAFF. For the CDR3, the DNA is TGTGCCAGCAGCCCAGGACAGGGGGCGGGGACTGAAGCTTTCTTT.

This clone was counted once. The J gene is TRBJ1-2, the V gene TRBV11-2; the match to TRBD1 covers 9 bases. CDR3 length: 14 amino acids. The J segment lost 8 bases and the V segment lost 3 bases, leaving 7 bases of the junction unmatched. CDR1 is SGHAT, CDR2 FQNNGV, per germline. The CDR3 DNA is TGTGCCAGCAGCTTTGACCGGACAGGGGAAGGCTACACCTTC. It translates to CASSFDRTGEGYTF.

The chain joins TRBV6-2 or TRBV6-3 to TRBJ2-1; TRBD2 aligns across 11 bases. With 6 bases clipped from V and 5 bases from J, the junction kept 12 bases outside the gene matches. The CDR3 is 17 amino acids. Germline lookup yields CDR1 MNHEY and CDR2 SVGEGT. Here the CDR3 reads CASSFSPGTSGHNEQFF. The CDR3 DNA reads TGTGCCAGCAGCTTTTCCCCCGGGACTAGCGGACACAATGAGCAGTTCTTC.

The genes are TRBV7-9 and TRBJ1-3, with 7 nucleotides matching TRBD1. Unmatched junction bases numbered 10, after V lost 5 bases and J lost 6 bases. CDR3 size: 15 residues. Germline CDR1 and CDR2: SEHNR and FQNEAQ (reference sequence). The CDR3 loop is CASSPQGQVANTIYF. DNA of the CDR3: TGTGCCAGCAGCCCCCAAGGACAGGTAGCAAACACCATATATTTT.

This clone was observed a single time. The gene calls are TRBV14 and TRBJ2-2; D may be TRBD2 (5 bases). In germline, CDR1 is SGHDN, CDR2 FVKESK. Between the trimmed V and J ends, which lost 4 bases and 1 base, there was a span of 16 bases. This CDR3 has 17 residues. In DNA form, the CDR3 reads TGTGCCAGCAGCCTCTTTAAGCGGAGTGGGAACACCGGGGAGCTGTTTTTT. Its translation: CASSLFKRSGNTGELFF.

The CDR3 DNA reads as TGTGCCAGTAGTATTTCGGGACAGGGGGCTCAGCCCCAGCATTTT. Translated: CASSISGQGAQPQHF. This chain uses TRBV19 with TRBJ1-5; 12 bases align to TRBD1. Germline V gene lookup returns CDR1 LNHDA and CDR2 SQIVND (reference sequence). Unmatched junction bases numbered 3, after V lost 3 bases and J lost 6 bases. The CDR3 contains 15 residues.

CDR3 in amino acids: CASSQDSGGDLYNEQFF. The CDR3, as DNA: TGTGCCAGCAGCCAAGATTCCGGCGGGGACCTCTACAATGAGCAGTTCTTC. The chain is built from TRBV4-2 and TRBJ2-1; the D gene is possibly TRBD2 (6 bases). Trimming removed 0 bases from V and 3 bases from J, with 15 bases in between. The CDR3 covers 17 residues. Germline CDR1 reads LGHNA; CDR2 reads YNFKEQ.

V gene TRBV25-1 combines with J gene TRBJ2-7, with 16 bases that match TRBD2. Germline CDR1 reads MGHDK; CDR2 reads SYGVNS. The V and J ends lost 3 bases and 6 bases, in that order; junction bases with no gene match: 8. This CDR3 spans 17 amino acids. This chain's CDR3 is CASSDFGTSGRASEQYF. The CDR3 DNA is TGTGCCAGCAGTGATTTTGGGACTAGCGGGAGGGCCTCCGAGCAGTACTTC.

The chain combines TRBV12-3 or TRBV12-4 with TRBJ1-1, with D tentatively TRBD1 (6 bases). The CDR3 consists of 13 residues. V lost 2 bases, J lost 3 bases, and 7 bases lay in between. The CDR3 DNA sequence: TGTGCCAGCAGTTTATCAGGGGACACTGAAGCTTTCTTT. Protein: CASSLSGDTEAFF.

The V call is TRBV29-1, the J call TRBJ2-3, with 9 bases identical to TRBD1. Germline lookup yields CDR1 SQVTM and CDR2 ANQGSEA. This CDR3 has 14 residues. V trimming: 6 bases; J trimming: 3 bases; junction bases outside the gene matches: 7. CDR3 nucleotides: TGCAGCGTACATCGACAGGGGGAAACAGATACGCAGTATTTT. This codes for CSVHRQGETDTQYF.

The chain combines TRBV19 with TRBJ2-3; D uncertain. Trimming shortened V by 1 base and J by 2 bases, and 4 bases separated the two germline ends. In germline, CDR1 is LNHDA, CDR2 SQIVND (reference sequence). The CDR3 runs 13 residues. The CDR3 spells CASSIANTDTQYF. CDR3 in DNA: TGTGCCAGTAGTATAGCCAACACAGATACGCAGTATTTT.

This chain uses TRBV12-3 or TRBV12-4 with TRBJ2-7, with 7 positions matching TRBD2. This CDR3 is built from 12 residues. The V and J ends lost 6 bases and 6 bases, in that order; junction bases with no gene match: 5. The CDR3 DNA is TGTGCCAGCAGACAAACTAGCGCCGAGCAGTACTTC. It codes for CASRQTSAEQYF.

Here the CDR3 reads CASSLSRRNEQFF. In nucleotides, the CDR3 is TGTGCCAGCAGTCTATCTAGACGGAATGAGCAGTTCTTC. The chain couples TRBV12-3 or TRBV12-4 to TRBJ2-1, with D unresolved. Trimming took off 5 bases at V and 7 bases at J, with 12 bases between the two ends. The CDR3 runs 13 residues.

About this clone itself: The identical CDR3 is also encoded by other nucleotide sequences in the sample. V gene TRBV9 combines with J gene TRBJ2-1; 11 bases line up with TRBD2. Germline lookup yields CDR1 SGDLS and CDR2 YYNGEE. Losses at the gene ends were 0 bases for V and 10 bases for J; bases not matched to a gene: 6. The CDR3 consists of 15 residues. For the CDR3, the DNA is TGTGCCAGCAGCGTAGAGGTAGCGGGAGGGGACGAGCAGTTCTTC. It codes for CASSVEVAGGDEQFF.

The chain has TRBV7-2 and TRBJ1-1, with 10 bases that match TRBD1. V trimming: 6 bases; J trimming: 10 bases; junction bases outside the gene matches: 11. CDR1 and CDR2 (germline): SGHTA, FQGNSA. The CDR3 has 14 amino acids. In DNA, the CDR3 is TGTGCCAGCAGTCCGTACCTAGGGACAGGGGTAGCTTTCTTT. This sequence encodes CASSPYLGTGVAFF.

This chain connects TRBV6-5 to TRBJ2-7, with D possibly matching TRBD1 (6 bases). V was trimmed by 4 bases and J by 1 base, leaving 8 bases between them. CDR1 and CDR2 from the germline V gene are MNHEY and SVGAGI. This CDR3 has 13 amino acids. The CDR3 region is CASSSTGSYEQYF. The DNA of the CDR3 is TGTGCCAGCAGTTCGACAGGATCCTACGAGCAGTACTTC.

The chain uses TRBV5-6 and TRBJ2-3; tentative D call: TRBD1 (6 bases). The CDR3 is 17 residues long. Trimming removed 1 base at V and 2 bases at J, with 17 bases between. Germline CDR1 reads SGHDT; CDR2 reads YYEEEE. Here the CDR3 DNA reads TGTGCCAGCAGCTTGCTCCAGAGACAGGACTTCACAGATACGCAGTATTTT. Protein sequence: CASSLLQRQDFTDTQYF.

The rearrangement uses TRBV6-5 and TRBJ1-2; D remains ambiguous. V shed 0 bases and J shed 2 bases, with 7 bases lying between them. The germline V gene encodes CDR1 MNHEY and CDR2 SVGAGI. This CDR3 is 14 amino acids long. The CDR3 nucleotides are TGTGCCAGCAGTTACTCGGCACAGAACTATGGCTACACCTTC. Its translation is CASSYSAQNYGYTF.